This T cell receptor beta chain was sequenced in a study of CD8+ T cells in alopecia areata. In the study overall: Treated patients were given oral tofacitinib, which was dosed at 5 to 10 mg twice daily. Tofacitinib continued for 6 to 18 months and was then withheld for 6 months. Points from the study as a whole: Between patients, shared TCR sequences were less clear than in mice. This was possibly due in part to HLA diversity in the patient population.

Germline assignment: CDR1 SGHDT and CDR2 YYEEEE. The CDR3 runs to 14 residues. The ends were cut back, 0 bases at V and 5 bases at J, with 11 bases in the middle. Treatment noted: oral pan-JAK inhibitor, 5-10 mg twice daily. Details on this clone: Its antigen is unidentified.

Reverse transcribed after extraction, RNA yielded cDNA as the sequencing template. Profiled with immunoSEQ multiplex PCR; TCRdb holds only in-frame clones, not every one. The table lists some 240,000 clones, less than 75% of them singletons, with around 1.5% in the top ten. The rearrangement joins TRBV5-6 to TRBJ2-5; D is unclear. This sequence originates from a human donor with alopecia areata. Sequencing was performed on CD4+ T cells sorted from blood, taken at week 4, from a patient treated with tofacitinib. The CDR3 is CASSLVGYWETQYF. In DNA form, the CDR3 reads TGTGCCAGCAGCTTGGTGGGGTATTGGGAGACCCAGTACTTC.